The clone carrying this T cell receptor beta chain was detected ten times or more. Its antigen is unidentified. Preparing the TCRbeta library involved the use of unique molecular identifiers. TCRdb redid the calling of the PCR reads with MiXCR, one entry per CDR3 protein. This sample has 600,000 to 800,000 distinct CDR3 sequences, with under 15% found just once. This sample stems from a study of T-cell reconstitution after alpha-beta-depleted transplantation in children. CDR1 SGHRS and CDR2 YFSETQ come from the germline V gene. This CDR3 contains 14 residues. V lost 7 bases, J lost 6 bases, and 10 bases stayed unmatched. The study, taken as a whole, reports: T-cell counts and diversity at one year post-transplant came mainly from newly produced T cells. Recipient T cells and thymic progenitors that survived were the source of the high TCRbeta diversity seen at day 60 in some patients. Several hundred graft clones that had expanded were reportedly the source of alpha-beta T cells about two months after transplant.

Sequenced material: PBMCs, taken before TCRalphabeta/CD19-depleted stem cell transplant. The receptor's source is a girl aged 2-10 years with congenital amegakaryocytic thrombocytopenia, due to receive a stem cell transplant. The rearrangement uses TRBV5-1 and TRBJ2-3; 8 bases are a match to TRBD2. The chain's CDR3 is CASATASGSDTQYF. In nucleotides, the CDR3 is TGCGCCAGCGCCACGGCCAGCGGGAGCGATACGCAGTATTTT.